A single sample is the source of the 16 T cell receptor beta chains below, sequenced in a study of T cell repertoires in aging, cancer and after chemotherapy. TRB rearrangements spanning V, D and J were amplified using mixed TRB-A/B primers. TCRdb recomputed calls from the multiplex PCR reads with MiXCR, one row per CDR3 protein. The sample has approximately 1,500 distinct CDR3 sequences; approximately 49% are singletons. Peripheral blood genomic DNA, not sorted cells or RNA, was the template. The sequencing input was blood. Source of these receptors: a human donor with a blood cancer.

This clonotype has only a few counts. CDR3 DNA: TGTGCCAGCAGCTTTCCTCGCGGGGGGGCGAATGAGCAGTTCTTC. Translation gives CASSFPRGGANEQFF. V gene TRBV7-2 combines with J gene TRBJ2-1; 9 bases match TRBD2. The germline V gene encodes CDR1 SGHTA and CDR2 FQGNSA. Losses at the gene ends were 3 bases for V and 7 bases for J; bases not matched to a gene: 7. This CDR3 is 15 amino acids long.

By share, this clonotype counts as medium-sized (0.01 to 0.1%). The J gene is TRBJ2-7, the V gene TRBV4-2; TRBD1 agrees at 8 bases. Germline assignment: CDR1 LGHNA and CDR2 YNFKEQ. V lost 1 base to trimming and J lost 3 bases; unmatched junction nucleotides: 5. The CDR3 is 15 amino acids. The CDR3 protein is CASSQVGTGGYEQYF. The CDR3 DNA follows: TGTGCCAGCAGCCAAGTGGGTACAGGGGGCTACGAGCAGTACTTC.

The V and J genes are TRBV6-5 and TRBJ2-3; no clear D. The length of the CDR3 is 13 residues. V was trimmed by 5 bases and J by 1 base, leaving 7 bases between them. Per germline, CDR1 MNHEY and CDR2 SVGAGI. The CDR3 loop reads CASSPGGTDTQYF. The CDR3 DNA reads as TGTGCCAGCAGTCCGGGCGGCACAGATACGCAGTATTTT.

This clonotype ranks as hyperexpanded. CDR3 nucleotide sequence: TGCAGCGTCGCGGGAAATGAGCAGTTCTTC. It encodes CSVAGNEQFF. This chain joins TRBV29-1 and TRBJ2-1; perhaps TRBD2 as D (6 bases). Germline lookup yields CDR1 SQVTM and CDR2 ANQGSEA. V was shortened by 6 bases and J by 7 bases, with 7 bases between the two germline ends. The CDR3 has 10 residues.

V gene TRBV7-6 combines with J gene TRBJ2-5; TRBD2 might be the D (6 bases). The germline V and J ends were trimmed by 0 bases and 4 bases, with 12 bases remaining between them. Germline V gene sequence: CDR1 SGHVS, CDR2 FNYEAQ. The CDR3 loop spans 15 amino acids. CDR3 residues: CASSLATAGRETQYF. The CDR3 nucleotides read TGTGCCAGCAGCTTAGCTACCGCGGGACGAGAGACCCAGTACTTC.

In its sample, this clonotype ranks as large. The gene calls are TRBV5-4 and TRBJ2-2; TRBD2 aligns across 7 bases. V was clipped by 4 bases and J by 4 bases; unmatched bases: 10. Germline CDR1 is SGHNT and CDR2 is YYREEE (reference sequence). The CDR3 runs 16 residues. CDR3 protein: CASSGVLGGVTGELFF. CDR3 in DNA: TGTGCCAGCAGCGGAGTTTTGGGGGGGGTCACCGGGGAGCTGTTTTTT.

In this sample, this clonotype is large. This chain connects TRBV20-1 to TRBJ2-7; TRBD2 is a possible D gene (6 bases). The germline CDR1 and CDR2 sequences are DFQATT and SNEGSKA (reference sequence). CDR3 size: 13 residues. V was trimmed by 7 bases and J by 2 bases, leaving 15 bases between them. The CDR3 coding sequence is TGCAGTGGGGGGGAAGTACGCCCCTACGAGCAGTACTTC. Its protein product is CSGGEVRPYEQYF.

This chain connects TRBV7-2 to TRBJ1-2; possible D gene TRBD1, 6 bases. The CDR3 is 13 amino acids. V lost 6 bases and J lost 8, with 16 bases in between. The germline V gene encodes CDR1 SGHTA and CDR2 FQGNSA. The CDR3 region has the DNA TGTGCCAGCAGTTACGGGCGGGGGGGCGGCTACACCTTC. The encoded protein is CASSYGRGGGYTF.

This clonotype occurred a few times. This chain connects TRBV2 to TRBJ1-6; TRBD1 might be the D (6 bases). CDR1 is SNHLY and CDR2 is FYNNEI in the germline V gene. This CDR3 has 14 amino acids. Trimming took 7 bases from V and 9 from J, leaving 16 bases between them. The CDR3 sequence: CASKREGGPSPLHF. The CDR3 bases are TGTGCCAGCAAGAGGGAGGGGGGGCCTTCACCCCTCCACTTT. Variable domain in full (rest from reference TRBV2 and TRBJ1-6): EPEVTQTPSHQVTQMGQEVILRCVPISNHLYFYWYRQILGQKVEFLVSFYNNEISEKSEIFDDQFSVERPDGSNFTLKIRSTKLEDSAMYFCASKREGGPSPLHFGNGTRLTVT.

Within the sample, this clonotype is medium-sized. This chain joins TRBV10-3 and TRBJ1-5, with a possible D match to TRBD1 (6 bases). Germline V gene data show CDR1 as ENHRY and CDR2 as SYGVKD. V gave up 8 bases and J gave up 5 bases, with 13 bases separating them. The CDR3 sequence is 13 residues long. For the CDR3, the DNA is TGTGCCATCGGTCAGGGGAACGATCAGCCCCAGCATTTT. Protein: CAIGQGNDQPQHF.

This rearrangement joins TRBV6-6 to TRBJ2-5; TRBD2 aligns across 13 bases. CDR1 MNHNY and CDR2 SVGAGI come from the germline V gene (reference sequence). The V segment lost 2 bases and the J segment 5 bases; nucleotides outside the gene matches: 2. The CDR3 length is 15 residues. The CDR3 nucleotides are TGTGCCAGCAGTTACGGGGGACTAGCGGGGGAGACCCAGTACTTC. Protein product: CASSYGGLAGETQYF.

Notes on this clonotype: A clone one base away is much larger, so this may be a read error. J is TRBJ1-1 and V is TRBV5-1; D is undetermined. Germline loops: CDR1 SGHRS, CDR2 YFSETQ. V lost 1 base and J lost 4, with 8 bases in between. This CDR3 is built from 13 residues. DNA for the CDR3: TGCGCCAGCAGCTTGAGGGTGATCACTGAAGCTTTCTTT. It encodes CASSLRVITEAFF.

By sample share, this clonotype is large. The chain links TRBV6-1 to TRBJ1-5; no firm D call. CDR3 size: 15 residues. Germline loops: CDR1 MNHNS, CDR2 SASEGT. V dropped 4 bases and J dropped 0 bases, with 10 bases sitting between them. CDR3 coding DNA: TGTGCCAGCAGTGCCCGGCCGGATAGCAATCAGCCCCAGCATTTT. It encodes CASSARPDSNQPQHF.

The chain links TRBV11-3 to TRBJ1-3; D is perhaps TRBD1 (6 bases). The CDR3 covers 14 residues. The germline CDR1 and CDR2 sequences are SGHNT and YENEEA. Trimming took off 3 bases at V and 3 bases at J, with 9 bases between the two ends. Here the CDR3 DNA reads TGTGCCAGCAGCTTCACAGGGATTGGAAACACCATATATTTT. This encodes CASSFTGIGNTIYF.

This rearrangement joins TRBV27 to TRBJ1-1, with unresolved D. V lost 4 bases, J lost 8 bases, and 14 bases lay in between. The CDR3 totals 13 residues. From germline, CDR1 is MNHEY and CDR2 SMNVEV (reference sequence). The chain's CDR3 is CASSYLKGTEAFF. The CDR3 nucleotides read TGTGCCAGCAGTTACCTGAAGGGTACCGAAGCTTTCTTT.

V is TRBV20-1 and J is TRBJ2-1, with D maybe TRBD1 (5 bases). The length of the CDR3 is 11 residues. V was cut by 3 bases and J by 8 bases, with 8 bases left in between. CDR1 is DFQATT, CDR2 SNEGSKA, per germline (reference sequence). CDR3 protein: CSASMGHEQFF. The CDR3 DNA follows: TGCAGTGCTAGTATGGGGCATGAGCAGTTCTTC.